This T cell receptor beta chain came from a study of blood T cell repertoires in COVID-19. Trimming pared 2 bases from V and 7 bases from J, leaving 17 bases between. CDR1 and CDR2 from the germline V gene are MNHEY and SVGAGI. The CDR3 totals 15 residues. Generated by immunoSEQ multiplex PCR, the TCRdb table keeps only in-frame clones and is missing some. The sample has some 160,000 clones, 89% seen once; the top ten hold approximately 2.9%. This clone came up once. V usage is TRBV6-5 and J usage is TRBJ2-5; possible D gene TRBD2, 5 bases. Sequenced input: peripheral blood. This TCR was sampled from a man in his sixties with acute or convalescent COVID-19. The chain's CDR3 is CASSYADTPAGTQYF. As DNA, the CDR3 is TGTGCCAGCAGTTACGCAGACACCCCCGCGGGGACCCAGTACTTC.